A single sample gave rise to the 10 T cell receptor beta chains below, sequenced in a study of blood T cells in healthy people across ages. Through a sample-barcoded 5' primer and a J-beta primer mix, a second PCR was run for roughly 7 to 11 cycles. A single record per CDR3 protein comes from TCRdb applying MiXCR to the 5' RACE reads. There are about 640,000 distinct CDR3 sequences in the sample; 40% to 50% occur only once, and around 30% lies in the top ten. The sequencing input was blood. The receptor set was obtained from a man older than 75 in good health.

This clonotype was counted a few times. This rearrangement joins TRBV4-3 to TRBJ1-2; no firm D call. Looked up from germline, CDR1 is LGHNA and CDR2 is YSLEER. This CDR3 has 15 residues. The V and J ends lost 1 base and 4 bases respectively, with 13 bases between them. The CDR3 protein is CASSQVAEGGYGYTF. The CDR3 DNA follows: TGCGCCAGCAGCCAAGTGGCGGAGGGCGGCTATGGCTACACCTTC.

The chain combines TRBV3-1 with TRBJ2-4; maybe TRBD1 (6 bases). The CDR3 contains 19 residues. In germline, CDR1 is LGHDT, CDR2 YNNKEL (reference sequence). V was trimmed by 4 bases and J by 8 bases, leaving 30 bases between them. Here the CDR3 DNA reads TGTGCCAGCAGCCCCGCACCCACCGGCCAGGGGAATGTTCGGGACATTCAGTACTTC. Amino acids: CASSPAPTGQGNVRDIQYF. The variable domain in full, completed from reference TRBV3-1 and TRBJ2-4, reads DTAVSQTPKYLVTQMGNDKSIKCEQNLGHDTMYWYKQDSKKFLKIMFSYNNKELIINETVPNRFSPKSPDKAHLNLHINSLELGDSAVYFCASSPAPTGQGNVRDIQYFGAGTRLSVL.

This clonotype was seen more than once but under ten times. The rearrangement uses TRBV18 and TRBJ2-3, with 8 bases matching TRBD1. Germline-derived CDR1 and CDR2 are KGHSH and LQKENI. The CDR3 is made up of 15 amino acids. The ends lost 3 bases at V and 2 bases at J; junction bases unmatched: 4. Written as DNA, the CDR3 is TGTGCCAGCTCACCTACGGGACAGGCCACAGATACGCAGTATTTT. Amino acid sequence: CASSPTGQATDTQYF.

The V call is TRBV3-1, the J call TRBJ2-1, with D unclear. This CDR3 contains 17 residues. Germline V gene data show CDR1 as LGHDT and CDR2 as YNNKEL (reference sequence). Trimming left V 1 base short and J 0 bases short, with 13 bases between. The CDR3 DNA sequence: TGTGCCAGCAGCCAAGCCCTTCTGGGTAGCTCCTACAATGAGCAGTTCTTC. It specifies CASSQALLGSSYNEQFF.

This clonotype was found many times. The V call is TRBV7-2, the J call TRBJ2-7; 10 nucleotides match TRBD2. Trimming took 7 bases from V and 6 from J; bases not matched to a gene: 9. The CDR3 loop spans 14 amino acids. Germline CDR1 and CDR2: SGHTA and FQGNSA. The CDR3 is CASTAGLAGAEQYF. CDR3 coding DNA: TGTGCCAGCACCGCGGGGCTAGCGGGAGCCGAGCAGTACTTC. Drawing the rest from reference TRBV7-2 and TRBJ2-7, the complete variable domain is GAGVSQSPSNKVTEKGKDVELRCDPISGHTALYWYRQSLGQGLEFLIYFQGNSAPDKSGLPSDRFSAERTGGSVSTLTIQRTQQEDSAVYLCASTAGLAGAEQYFGPGTRLTVT.

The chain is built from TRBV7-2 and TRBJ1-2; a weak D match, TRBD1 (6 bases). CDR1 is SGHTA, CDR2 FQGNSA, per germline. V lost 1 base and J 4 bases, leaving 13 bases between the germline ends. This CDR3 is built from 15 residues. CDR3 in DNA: TGTGCCAGCAGCTTAGTGGGGGGCACAGGCTATGGCTACACCTTC. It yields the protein CASSLVGGTGYGYTF.

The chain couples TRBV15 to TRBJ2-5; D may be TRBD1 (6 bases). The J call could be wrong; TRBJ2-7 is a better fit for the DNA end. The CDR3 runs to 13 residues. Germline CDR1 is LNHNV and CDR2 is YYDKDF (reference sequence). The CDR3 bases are TGTGCCACCAGCGCTGGGGGCCAGTACGAGCAGTACTTC. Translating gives CATSAGGQYEQYF.

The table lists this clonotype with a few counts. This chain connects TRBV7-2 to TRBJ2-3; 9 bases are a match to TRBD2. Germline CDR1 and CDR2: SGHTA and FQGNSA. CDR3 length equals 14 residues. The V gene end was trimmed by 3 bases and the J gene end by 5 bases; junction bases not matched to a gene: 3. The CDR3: CASSLGLALDTQYF. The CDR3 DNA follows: TGTGCCAGCAGCTTGGGACTAGCATTAGATACGCAGTATTTT. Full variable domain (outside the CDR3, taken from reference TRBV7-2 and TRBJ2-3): GAGVSQSPSNKVTEKGKDVELRCDPISGHTALYWYRQSLGQGLEFLIYFQGNSAPDKSGLPSDRFSAERTGGSVSTLTIQRTQQEDSAVYLCASSLGLALDTQYFGPGTRLTVL.

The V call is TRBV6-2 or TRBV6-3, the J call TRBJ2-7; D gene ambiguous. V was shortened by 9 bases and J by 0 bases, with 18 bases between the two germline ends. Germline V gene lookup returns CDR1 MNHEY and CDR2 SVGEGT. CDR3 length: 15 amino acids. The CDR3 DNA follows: TGTGCCAGAAGATGGAGACTGAACGCCTCCTACGAGCAGTACTTC. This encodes CARRWRLNASYEQYF.

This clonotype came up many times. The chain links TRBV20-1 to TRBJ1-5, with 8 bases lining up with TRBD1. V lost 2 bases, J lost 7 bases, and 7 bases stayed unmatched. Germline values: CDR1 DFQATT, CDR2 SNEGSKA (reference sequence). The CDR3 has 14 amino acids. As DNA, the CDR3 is TGCAGTGCTAGAAGAGCACAGGGGGACCAGCCCCAGCATTTT. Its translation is CSARRAQGDQPQHF.